This T cell receptor (beta chain) was obtained from a study of blood T cell repertoires in COVID-19. Across the study: Whether acute or convalescent, the COVID-19 samples came from the United States, Italy and Spain. From T cells, B-cell-depleted T cells, or PBMCs came the material, which was cDNA or gDNA.

The Seattle patients joined while their infection was active and were tracked longitudinally afterward. The CDR3 runs 12 residues. V lost 7 bases to trimming and J lost 7 bases; unmatched junction nucleotides: 5. Germline V gene lookup returns CDR1 MNHNY and CDR2 SVGAGI (reference sequence). As processed by the authors: The authors estimated nucleated cell counts from reference gene primer amplification. Repertoires were generated with immunoSEQ multiplex PCR, while TCRdb's copy carries only in-frame clones and drops some. Clone size and the V and J calls come from that table; the DNA yielded D and trimming. The sample includes a few hundred thousand clones, about 93% seen only once; the top ten take nearly 7%.

The J gene is TRBJ2-5, the V gene TRBV6-6, with 8 bases that match TRBD2. The sequencing sample was made of peripheral blood. The sequence came from a woman younger than 45 with COVID-19, enrolled during active disease. CDR3 sequence (DNA): TGTGCCAGCACCTCGGGGGGGTGGACCCAGTACTTC. This sequence encodes CASTSGGWTQYF.